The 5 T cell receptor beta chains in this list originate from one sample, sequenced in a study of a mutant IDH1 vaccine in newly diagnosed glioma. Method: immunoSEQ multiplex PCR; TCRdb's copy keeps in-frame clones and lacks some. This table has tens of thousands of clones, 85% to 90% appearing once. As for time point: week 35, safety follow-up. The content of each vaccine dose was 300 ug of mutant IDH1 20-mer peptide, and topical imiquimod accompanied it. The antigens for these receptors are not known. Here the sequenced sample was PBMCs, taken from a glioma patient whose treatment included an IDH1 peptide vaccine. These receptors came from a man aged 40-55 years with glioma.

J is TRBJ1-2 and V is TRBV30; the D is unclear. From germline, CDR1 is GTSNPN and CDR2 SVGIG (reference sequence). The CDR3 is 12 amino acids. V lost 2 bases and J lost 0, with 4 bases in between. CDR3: CAWSLANYGYTF. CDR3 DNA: TGTGCCTGGAGTCTGGCTAACTATGGCTACACCTTC. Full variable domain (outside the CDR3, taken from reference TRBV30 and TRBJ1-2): SQTIHQWPATLVQPVGSPLSLECTVEGTSNPNLYWYRQAAGRGLQLLFYSVGIGQISSEVPQNLSASRPQDRQFILSSKKLLLSDSGFYLCAWSLANYGYTFGSGTRLTVV.

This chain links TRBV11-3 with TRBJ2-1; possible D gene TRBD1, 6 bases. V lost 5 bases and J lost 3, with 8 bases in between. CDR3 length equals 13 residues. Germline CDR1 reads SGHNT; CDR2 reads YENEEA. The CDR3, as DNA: TGTGCCAGCAGCGTGGACAGCTACAATGAGCAGTTCTTC. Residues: CASSVDSYNEQFF.

DNA of the CDR3: TGTGCCAGCAGCTTGGTTAGTAGCGGGAGTGCCGGGGAGCTGTTTTTT. It is translated as CASSLVSSGSAGELFF. The chain joins TRBV5-4 to TRBJ2-2; 9 bases map to TRBD2. The trim removed 0 bases at V and 6 bases at J, leaving 6 bases unmatched. The germline CDR1 and CDR2 sequences are SGHNT and YYREEE (reference sequence). CDR3 length: 16 amino acids.

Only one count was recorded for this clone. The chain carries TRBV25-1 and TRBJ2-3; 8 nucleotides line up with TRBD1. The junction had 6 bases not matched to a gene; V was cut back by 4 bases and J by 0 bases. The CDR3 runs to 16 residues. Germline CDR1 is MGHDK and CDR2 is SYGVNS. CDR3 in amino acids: CASSADRGGSTDTQYF. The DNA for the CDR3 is TGTGCCAGCAGTGCCGACAGGGGCGGGAGCACAGATACGCAGTATTTT. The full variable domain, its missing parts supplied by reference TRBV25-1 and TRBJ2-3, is EADIYQTPRYLVIGTGKKITLECSQTMGHDKMYWYQQDPGMELHLIHYSYGVNSTEKGDLSSESTVSRIRTEHFPLTLESARPSHTSQYLCASSADRGGSTDTQYFGPGTRLTVL.

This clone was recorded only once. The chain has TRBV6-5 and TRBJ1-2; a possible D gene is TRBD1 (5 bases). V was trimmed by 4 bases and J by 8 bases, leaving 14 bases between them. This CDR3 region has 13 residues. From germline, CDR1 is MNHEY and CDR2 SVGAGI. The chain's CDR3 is CASSSGGMGGYTF. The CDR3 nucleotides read TGTGCCAGCAGTTCCGGGGGGATGGGGGGCTACACCTTC.